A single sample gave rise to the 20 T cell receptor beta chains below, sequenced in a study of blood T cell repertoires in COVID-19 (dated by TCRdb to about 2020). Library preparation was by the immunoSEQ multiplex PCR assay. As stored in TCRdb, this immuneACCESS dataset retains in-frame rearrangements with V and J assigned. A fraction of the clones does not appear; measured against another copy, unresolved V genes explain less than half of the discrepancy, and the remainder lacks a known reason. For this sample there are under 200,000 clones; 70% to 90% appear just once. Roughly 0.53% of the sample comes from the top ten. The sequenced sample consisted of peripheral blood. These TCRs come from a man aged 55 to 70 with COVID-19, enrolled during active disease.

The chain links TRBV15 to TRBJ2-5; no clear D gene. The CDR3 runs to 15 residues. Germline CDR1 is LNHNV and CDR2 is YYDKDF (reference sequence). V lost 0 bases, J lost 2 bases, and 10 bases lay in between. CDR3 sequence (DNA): TGTGCCACCAGCAGAGATAGGCAGGCTCAAGAGACCCAGTACTTC. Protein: CATSRDRQAQETQYF.

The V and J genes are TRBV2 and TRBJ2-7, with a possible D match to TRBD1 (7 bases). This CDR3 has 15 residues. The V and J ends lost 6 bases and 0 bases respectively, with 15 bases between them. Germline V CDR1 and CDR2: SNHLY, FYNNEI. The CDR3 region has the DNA TGTGCCAGCAGGGACGACAGGGAGGTCTCCTACGAGCAGTACTTC. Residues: CASRDDREVSYEQYF.

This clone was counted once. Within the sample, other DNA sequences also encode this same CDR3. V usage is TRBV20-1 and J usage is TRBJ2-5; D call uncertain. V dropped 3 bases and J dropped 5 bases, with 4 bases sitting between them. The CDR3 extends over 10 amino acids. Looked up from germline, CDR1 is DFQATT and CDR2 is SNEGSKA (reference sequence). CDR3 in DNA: TGCAGTGCTAGGCGGGAGACCCAGTACTTC. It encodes CSARRETQYF.

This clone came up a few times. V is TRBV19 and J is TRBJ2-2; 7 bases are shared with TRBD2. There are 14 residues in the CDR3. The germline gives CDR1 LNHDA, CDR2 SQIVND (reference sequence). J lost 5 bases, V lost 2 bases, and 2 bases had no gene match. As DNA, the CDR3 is TGTGCCAGTAGTATATGGGGAGGGACCGGGGAGCTGTTTTTT. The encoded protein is CASSIWGGTGELFF.

CDR3 bases: TGTGCCAGCTCTATATCAGGGTCGAATCAGCCCCAGCATTTT. Translation: CASSISGSNQPQHF. This sequence joins TRBV18 and TRBJ1-5, with a tentative D call TRBD1 (5 bases). Trimming cost V 6 bases and J 4 bases, with 13 bases left between them. The CDR3 runs to 14 residues. Germline V CDR1 and CDR2: KGHSH, LQKENI.

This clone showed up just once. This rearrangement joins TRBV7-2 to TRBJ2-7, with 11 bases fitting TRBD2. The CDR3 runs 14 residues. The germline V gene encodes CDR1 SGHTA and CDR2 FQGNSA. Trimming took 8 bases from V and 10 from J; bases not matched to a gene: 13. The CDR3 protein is CASRKASGGTHQYF. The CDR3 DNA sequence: TGTGCCAGCCGCAAGGCTAGCGGGGGGACTCACCAGTACTTC.

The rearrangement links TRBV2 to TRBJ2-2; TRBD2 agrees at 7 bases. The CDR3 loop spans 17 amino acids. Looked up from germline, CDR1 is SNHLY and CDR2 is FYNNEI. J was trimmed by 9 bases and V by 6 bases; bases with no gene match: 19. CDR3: CASRSQAGRLSEWELFF. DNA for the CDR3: TGTGCCAGCAGATCTCAAGCGGGGCGTTTGTCAGAGTGGGAGCTGTTTTTT.

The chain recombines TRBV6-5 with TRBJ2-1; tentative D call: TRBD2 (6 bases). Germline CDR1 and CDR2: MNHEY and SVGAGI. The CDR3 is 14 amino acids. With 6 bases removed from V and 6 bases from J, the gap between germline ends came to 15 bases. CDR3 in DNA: TGTGCCAGCAGCCGCGCGGACTACGCCAATGAGCAGTTCTTC. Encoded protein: CASSRADYANEQFF.

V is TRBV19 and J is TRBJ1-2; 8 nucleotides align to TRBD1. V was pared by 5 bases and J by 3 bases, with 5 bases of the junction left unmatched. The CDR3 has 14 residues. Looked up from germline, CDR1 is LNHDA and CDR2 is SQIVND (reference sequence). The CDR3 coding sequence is TGTGCCAGTAGTCCGGACAGGGTGGACTATGGCTACACCTTC. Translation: CASSPDRVDYGYTF. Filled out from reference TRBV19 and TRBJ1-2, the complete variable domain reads DGGITQSPKYLFRKEGQNVTLSCEQNLNHDAMYWYRQDPGQGLRLIYYSQIVNDFQKGDIAEGYSVSREKKESFPLTVTSAQKNPTAFYLCASSPDRVDYGYTFGSGTRLTVV.

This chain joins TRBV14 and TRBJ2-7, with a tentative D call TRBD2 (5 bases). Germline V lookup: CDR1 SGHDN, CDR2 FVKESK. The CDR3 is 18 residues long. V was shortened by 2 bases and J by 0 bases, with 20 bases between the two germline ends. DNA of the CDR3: TGTGCCAGCAGCCAAAAGGTGGGAGTTCTGGGGTCCTCCTACGAGCAGTACTTC. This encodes CASSQKVGVLGSSYEQYF.

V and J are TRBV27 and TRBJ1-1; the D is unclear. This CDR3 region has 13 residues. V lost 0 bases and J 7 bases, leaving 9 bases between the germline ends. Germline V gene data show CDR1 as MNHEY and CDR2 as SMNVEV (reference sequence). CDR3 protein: CASSLSFGREAFF. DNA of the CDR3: TGTGCCAGCAGTTTATCGTTCGGTCGTGAAGCTTTCTTT.

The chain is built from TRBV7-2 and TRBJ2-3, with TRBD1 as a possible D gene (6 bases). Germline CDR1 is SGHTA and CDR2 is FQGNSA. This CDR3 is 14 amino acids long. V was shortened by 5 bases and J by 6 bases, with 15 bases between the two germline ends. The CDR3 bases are TGTGCCAGCAGCCCCGGACAGTGGGGGGATACGCAGTATTTT. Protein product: CASSPGQWGDTQYF.

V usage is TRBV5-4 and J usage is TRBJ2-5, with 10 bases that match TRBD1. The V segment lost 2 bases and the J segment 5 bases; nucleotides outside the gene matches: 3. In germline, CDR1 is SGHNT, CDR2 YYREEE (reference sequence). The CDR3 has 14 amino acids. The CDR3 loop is CASSFRQGAETQYF. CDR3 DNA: TGTGCCAGCAGCTTCCGACAGGGGGCGGAGACCCAGTACTTC. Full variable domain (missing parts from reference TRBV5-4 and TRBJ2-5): ETGVTQSPTHLIKTRGQQVTLRCSSQSGHNTVSWYQQALGQGPQFIFQYYREEENGRGNFPPRFSGLQFPNYSSELNVNALELDDSALYLCASSFRQGAETQYFGPGTRLLVL.

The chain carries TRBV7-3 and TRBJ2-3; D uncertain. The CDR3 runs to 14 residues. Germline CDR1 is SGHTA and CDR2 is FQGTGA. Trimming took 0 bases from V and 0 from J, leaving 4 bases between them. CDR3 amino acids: CASSLTTSTDTQYF. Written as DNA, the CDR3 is TGTGCCAGCAGCTTAACAACTAGCACAGATACGCAGTATTTT.

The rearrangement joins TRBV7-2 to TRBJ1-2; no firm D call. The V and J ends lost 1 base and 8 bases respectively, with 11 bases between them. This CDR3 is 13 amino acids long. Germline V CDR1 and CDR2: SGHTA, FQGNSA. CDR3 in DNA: TGTGCCAGCAGCTTAGTTCGGGTAGAGGGCTACACCTTC. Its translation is CASSLVRVEGYTF. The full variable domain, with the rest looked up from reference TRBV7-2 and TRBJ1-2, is GAGVSQSPSNKVTEKGKDVELRCDPISGHTALYWYRQSLGQGLEFLIYFQGNSAPDKSGLPSDRFSAERTGGSVSTLTIQRTQQEDSAVYLCASSLVRVEGYTFGSGTRLTVV.

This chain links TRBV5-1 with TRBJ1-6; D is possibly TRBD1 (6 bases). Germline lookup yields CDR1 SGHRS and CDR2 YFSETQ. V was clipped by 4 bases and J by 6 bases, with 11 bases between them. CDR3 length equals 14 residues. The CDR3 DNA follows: TGCGCCAGCAGCGCAGGGACAAGTAATTCACCCCTCCACTTT. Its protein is CASSAGTSNSPLHF.

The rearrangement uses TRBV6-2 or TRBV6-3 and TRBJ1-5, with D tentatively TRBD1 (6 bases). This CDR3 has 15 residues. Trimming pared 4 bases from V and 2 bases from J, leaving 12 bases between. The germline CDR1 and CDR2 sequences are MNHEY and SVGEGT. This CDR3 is CASSSQGLGNQPQHF. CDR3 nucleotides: TGTGCCAGCAGTTCACAGGGTCTAGGCAATCAGCCCCAGCATTTT.

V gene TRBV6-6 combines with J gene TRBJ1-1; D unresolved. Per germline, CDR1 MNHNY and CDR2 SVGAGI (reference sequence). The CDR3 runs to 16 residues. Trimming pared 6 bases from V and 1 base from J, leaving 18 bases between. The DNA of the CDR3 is TGTGCCAGCAGCCACGGACCCACCCGGGGGAACACTGAAGCTTTCTTT. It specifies CASSHGPTRGNTEAFF.

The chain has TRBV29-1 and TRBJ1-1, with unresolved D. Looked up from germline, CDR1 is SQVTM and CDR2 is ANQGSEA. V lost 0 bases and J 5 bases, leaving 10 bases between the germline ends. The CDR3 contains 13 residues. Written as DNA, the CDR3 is TGCAGCGTTGAAGAGGCCAGAGGAACTGAAGCTTTCTTT. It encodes CSVEEARGTEAFF.

CDR3 DNA: TGTGCCAGCAAGAGACAGGAACACTATGGCTACACCTTC. Translated: CASKRQEHYGYTF. This chain connects TRBV27 to TRBJ1-2, with D perhaps matching TRBD1 (6 bases). V was trimmed by 7 bases and J by 3 bases, leaving 12 bases between them. This CDR3 is built from 13 residues. Germline CDR1 is MNHEY and CDR2 is SMNVEV (reference sequence).